This T cell receptor (beta chain) appears in the sequencing data of a study of cytotoxic CD8 clonotypes in ibrutinib-treated CLL. V was pared by 5 bases and J by 7 bases, with 11 bases of the junction left unmatched. Germline V gives CDR1 SEHNR, CDR2 FQNEAQ (reference sequence). The CDR3 runs to 14 residues. Depth targeted 1 in 200,000 to 1 in 1 million T cells, averaging 10x coverage per clonotype. The assay was immunoSEQ multiplex PCR, and TCRdb's table has in-frame clones only and misses some. The sample carries 11,000 to 15,000 clones, about 55% recorded once. This clone is categorized as medium-sized (0.01 to 0.1%). Its antigen remains unidentified. Overall study findings and caveats: Clonality rose at ibrutinib response, held steady in sustained remission, and fell toward baseline at progression.

The chain couples TRBV7-9 to TRBJ2-7, with 7 bases lining up with TRBD1. The sequence was collected from a human donor with chronic lymphocytic leukemia. Here the sequenced sample was PBMCs, taken at an approximately 26-month disease-progression time point, from a patient treated with ibrutinib. The DNA for the CDR3 is TGTGCCAGCAGCCCCTCGGGACAGCAGTATGAGCAGTACTTC. As protein: CASSPSGQQYEQYF.